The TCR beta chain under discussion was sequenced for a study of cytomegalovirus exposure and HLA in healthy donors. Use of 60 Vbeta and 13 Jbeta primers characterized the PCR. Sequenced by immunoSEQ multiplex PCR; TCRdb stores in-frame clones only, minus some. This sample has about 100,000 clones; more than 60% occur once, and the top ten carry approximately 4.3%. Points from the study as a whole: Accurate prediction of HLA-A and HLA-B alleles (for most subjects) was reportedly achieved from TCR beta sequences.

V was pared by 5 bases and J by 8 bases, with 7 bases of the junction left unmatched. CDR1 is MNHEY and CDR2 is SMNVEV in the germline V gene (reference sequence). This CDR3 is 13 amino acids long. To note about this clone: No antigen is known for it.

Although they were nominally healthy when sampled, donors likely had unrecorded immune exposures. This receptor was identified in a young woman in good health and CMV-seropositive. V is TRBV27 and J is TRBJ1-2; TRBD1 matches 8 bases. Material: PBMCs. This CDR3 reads CASSDQGARGYTF. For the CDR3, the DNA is TGTGCCAGCAGTGATCAGGGGGCGCGGGGCTACACCTTC.